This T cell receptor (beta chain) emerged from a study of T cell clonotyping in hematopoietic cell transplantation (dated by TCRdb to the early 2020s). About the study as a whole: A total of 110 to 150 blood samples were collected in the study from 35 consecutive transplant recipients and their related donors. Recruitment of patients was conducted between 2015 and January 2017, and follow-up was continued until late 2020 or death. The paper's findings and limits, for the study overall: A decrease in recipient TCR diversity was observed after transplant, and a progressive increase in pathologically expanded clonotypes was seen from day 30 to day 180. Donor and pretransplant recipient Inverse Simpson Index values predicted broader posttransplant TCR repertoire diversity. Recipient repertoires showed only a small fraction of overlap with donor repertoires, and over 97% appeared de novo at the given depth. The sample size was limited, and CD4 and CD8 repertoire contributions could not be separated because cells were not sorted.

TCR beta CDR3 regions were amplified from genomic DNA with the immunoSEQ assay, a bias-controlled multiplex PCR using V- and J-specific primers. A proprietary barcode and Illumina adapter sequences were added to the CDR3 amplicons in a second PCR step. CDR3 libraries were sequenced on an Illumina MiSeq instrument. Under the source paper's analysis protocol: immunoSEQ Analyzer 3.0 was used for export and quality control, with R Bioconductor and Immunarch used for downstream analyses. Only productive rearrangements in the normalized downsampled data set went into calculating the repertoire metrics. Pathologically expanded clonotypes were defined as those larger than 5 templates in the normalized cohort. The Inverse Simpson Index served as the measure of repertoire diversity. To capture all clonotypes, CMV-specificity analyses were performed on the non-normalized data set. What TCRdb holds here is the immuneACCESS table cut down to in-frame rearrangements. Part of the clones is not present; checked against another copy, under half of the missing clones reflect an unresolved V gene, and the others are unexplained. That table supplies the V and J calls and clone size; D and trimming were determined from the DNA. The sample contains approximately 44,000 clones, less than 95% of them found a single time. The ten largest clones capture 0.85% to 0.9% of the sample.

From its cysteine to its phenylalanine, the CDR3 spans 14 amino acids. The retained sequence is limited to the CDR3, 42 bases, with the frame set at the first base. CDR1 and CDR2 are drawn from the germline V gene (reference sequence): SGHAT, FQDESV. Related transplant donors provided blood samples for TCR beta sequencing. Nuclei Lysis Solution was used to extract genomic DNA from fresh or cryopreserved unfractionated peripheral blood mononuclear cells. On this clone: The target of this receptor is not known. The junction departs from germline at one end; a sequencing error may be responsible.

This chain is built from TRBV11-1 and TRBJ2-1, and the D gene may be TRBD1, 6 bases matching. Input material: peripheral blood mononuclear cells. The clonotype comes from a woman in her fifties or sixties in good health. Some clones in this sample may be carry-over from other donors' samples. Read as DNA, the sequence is TGTGCCAGCAGCTTTGGGGGCTCCAACAATGAGCAGTTCTTC. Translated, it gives CASSFGGSNNEQFF.